The clone carrying this TCR beta chain was seen more than once but under ten times. The antigen is unknown. This same CDR3 is encoded by further DNA sequences in the sample. This record comes from a study of CD8+ T cells in alopecia areata. Germline V gene lookup returns CDR1 DFQATT and CDR2 SNEGSKA (reference sequence). The length of the CDR3 is 11 residues. V gave up 3 bases and J gave up 4 bases, with 4 bases separating them. Investigators isolated RNA and reverse transcribed it into cDNA to act as the sequencing template. Produced via immunoSEQ multiplex PCR; TCRdb's table is partial and in-frame only. The table has 150,000 or so clones, roughly 50% seen once. Overall study findings and caveats: Affected scalp, especially in alopecia totalis/universalis, had a higher clonality than normal scalp did. Possibly as an HLA-related effect, TCR sharing across patients appeared less clear than in mice.

The sequence came from a human donor with alopecia areata. The sample comprised CD4+ T cells sorted from blood. The chain combines TRBV20-1 with TRBJ1-5; no clear D. CDR3 nucleotide sequence: TGCAGTGCTAGTCCTAATCAGCCCCAGCATTTT. It translates to CSASPNQPQHF.